This TCR beta chain came from a study of vaccination effects on CD4 cells after COVID-19. Produced via immunoSEQ multiplex PCR; TCRdb's table is partial and in-frame only. The sample has about 57,000 clones, around 73% seen once. After around ten days in culture, the CD4+ T cells were isolated. Participants received two doses of either the BNT162b2 or mRNA-1273 vaccine. This clone was picked up a small number of times. Its specificity is unknown. Deletions cut 5 bases from V and 2 bases from J, with 13 bases between. CDR1 and CDR2 from the germline V gene are LNHNV and YYDKDF (reference sequence). The CDR3 length is 14 residues.

The specimen comprised CD4+ T cells from PBMCs cultured without peptide, sampled after COVID-19 vaccination. This chain uses TRBV15 with TRBJ2-7; D not certain. The clonotype originates from a human donor who received a COVID-19 vaccine. The CDR3 protein is CATSGTVETYEQYF. Here the CDR3 DNA reads TGTGCCACCAGCGGAACAGTAGAAACCTACGAGCAGTACTTC.